A single sample gave rise to the 24 T cell receptor beta chains below, sequenced in a study of blood T cell repertoires in COVID-19. Assay used: immunoSEQ multiplex PCR; TCRdb lists only in-frame clones, some missing. The data contain about 380,000 clones, around 87% of them singletons. Sequenced: PBMCs or T cells enriched from blood (not recorded which). Receptors originate from a man aged 30-40 years who had recovered from COVID-19.

The chain combines TRBV27 with TRBJ1-5; 7 nucleotides line up with TRBD1. The CDR3 consists of 16 residues. Germline CDR1 MNHEY, CDR2 SMNVEV (reference sequence). Trimming removed 6 bases from V and 7 bases from J; junction bases left unmatched: 15. The CDR3 region is CASRYTSRGPGQPQHF. The DNA of the CDR3 is TGTGCCAGCAGATACACTTCAAGGGGGCCGGGGCAGCCCCAGCATTTT.

CDR3 in amino acids: CASSLGQGSDQPQHF. DNA of the CDR3: TGTGCCAGCAGTTTGGGACAGGGTTCGGATCAGCCCCAGCATTTT. The chain combines TRBV6-5 with TRBJ1-5; TRBD1 agrees at 9 bases. The germline CDR1 and CDR2 sequences are MNHEY and SVGAGI. V was clipped by 4 bases and J by 5 bases; unmatched bases: 6. CDR3 length: 15 amino acids.

The rearrangement links TRBV6-5 to TRBJ1-3; D remains ambiguous. V lost 5 bases and J lost 4, with 12 bases in between. Per germline, CDR1 MNHEY and CDR2 SVGAGI. The CDR3 length is 14 residues. The CDR3 region is CASSHQREGNTIYF. CDR3 sequence (DNA): TGTGCCAGCAGTCACCAGAGGGAGGGAAACACCATATATTTT.

Comments on this clone: Other DNA sequences of this sample code for an identical CDR3. The chain employs TRBV6-5 and TRBJ1-2, with D possibly TRBD1 on 6 matching bases. The CDR3 is made up of 12 amino acids. CDR1 is MNHEY, CDR2 SVGAGI, per germline. The ends were cut back, 6 bases at V and 4 bases at J, with 9 bases in the middle. The DNA of the CDR3 is TGTGCCAGCAGACAGGGCTCCTATGGCTACACCTTC. As protein: CASRQGSYGYTF.

The chain couples TRBV6-6 to TRBJ1-1; D is possibly TRBD1 (5 bases). This CDR3 has 18 amino acids. V was cut by 5 bases and J by 5 bases, with 27 bases left in between. Germline loops: CDR1 MNHNY, CDR2 SVGAGI (reference sequence). CDR3 DNA sequence: TGTGCCAGCAGTCCACGGTGGCAGGGAGGAAGTAGTGGTACTGAAGCTTTCTTT. It specifies CASSPRWQGGSSGTEAFF.

The CDR3 protein is CASSLVISGNTIYF. The CDR3 bases are TGTGCCAGCAGCTTGGTCATCTCTGGAAACACCATATATTTT. This chain uses TRBV5-6 with TRBJ1-3; D call uncertain. The CDR3 length is 14 residues. From germline, CDR1 is SGHDT and CDR2 YYEEEE. The V end was cut by 0 bases, the J end by 0 bases, with 4 bases between.

The genes are TRBV19 and TRBJ1-2; TRBD1 matches at 7 bases. The CDR3 is 13 residues long. CDR1 and CDR2 (germline): LNHDA, SQIVND (reference sequence). The V gene end was trimmed by 5 bases and the J gene end by 4 bases; junction bases not matched to a gene: 4. The CDR3 region is CASSGTAIYGYTF. DNA for the CDR3: TGTGCCAGTAGTGGGACAGCTATCTATGGCTACACCTTC.

The rearrangement uses TRBV19 and TRBJ1-6; D is ambiguous. Germline V gene data show CDR1 as LNHDA and CDR2 as SQIVND (reference sequence). The V end lost 6 bases, the J end lost 9 bases, and 12 bases lay between the germline ends. This CDR3 comprises 13 residues. The CDR3 here is CASRIPPVSPLHF. CDR3 coding DNA: TGTGCCAGTAGGATCCCGCCGGTTTCACCCCTCCACTTT.

Comment on this clone: Other DNA sequences in this sample translate to the same CDR3. The rearrangement uses TRBV7-8 and TRBJ2-7; D remains ambiguous. The CDR3 contains 15 residues. Deletions cut 2 bases from V and 0 bases from J, with 11 bases between. Germline V gives CDR1 SGHVS, CDR2 FQNEAQ. In nucleotides, the CDR3 is TGTGCCAGCAGCTTAACTTCAGGTTCCTCCTACGAGCAGTACTTC. This sequence encodes CASSLTSGSSYEQYF.

The table lists this clone with a few counts. The CDR3 DNA is TGTGCCAGCAGCTTAGCGGCCGATTCTGGAAACACCATATATTTT. Its translation: CASSLAADSGNTIYF. This chain connects TRBV7-2 to TRBJ1-3; D gene ambiguous. V lost 0 bases and J lost 1, with 7 bases in between. The germline V gene encodes CDR1 SGHTA and CDR2 FQGNSA. This CDR3 contains 15 residues.

The V and J genes are TRBV7-3 and TRBJ2-6; 8 bases align to TRBD1. This CDR3 has 18 amino acids. Looked up from germline, CDR1 is SGHTA and CDR2 is FQGTGA. The V gene end was trimmed by 1 base and the J gene end by 2 bases; junction bases not matched to a gene: 7. This CDR3 is CASSLIPMTGAGANVLTF. CDR3 coding DNA: TGTGCCAGCAGCTTAATACCCATGACAGGGGCTGGGGCCAACGTCCTGACTTTC. Filled out from reference TRBV7-3 and TRBJ2-6, the complete variable domain reads GAGVSQTPSNKVTEKGKYVELRCDPISGHTALYWYRQSLGQGPEFLIYFQGTGAADDSGLPNDRFFAVRPEGSVSTLKIQRTERGDSAVYLCASSLIPMTGAGANVLTFGAGSRLTVL.

V usage is TRBV14 and J usage is TRBJ2-5; 9 positions agree with TRBD2. Germline V gene data show CDR1 as SGHDN and CDR2 as FVKESK. With V trimmed by 0 bases and J by 4 bases, 0 bases remained unmatched. The CDR3 runs to 14 residues. For the CDR3, the DNA is TGTGCCAGCAGCCAAGAAGCGGGGGGAGAGACCCAGTACTTC. Translated: CASSQEAGGETQYF.

The genes are TRBV6-5 and TRBJ1-5; D gene ambiguous. V lost 2 bases, J lost 3 bases, and 11 bases lay in between. The germline V gene has CDR1 MNHEY and CDR2 SVGAGI. This CDR3 has 15 amino acids. The CDR3 DNA follows: TGTGCCAGCAGTTACCTCCCACCTACCAATCAGCCCCAGCATTTT. This gives the protein CASSYLPPTNQPQHF.

The chain uses TRBV18 and TRBJ2-7, with 10 bases lining up with TRBD1. Germline assignment: CDR1 KGHSH and CDR2 LQKENI. The CDR3 runs 15 residues. After removal of 1 base from V and 4 bases from J, the junction contained 4 bases not matched to a gene. In DNA form, the CDR3 reads TGTGCCAGCTCACCACGGCAGGGACAGGGGTACGAGCAGTACTTC. Its translation: CASSPRQGQGYEQYF.

The chain employs TRBV19 and TRBJ1-5; D not certain. CDR1 is LNHDA, CDR2 SQIVND, per germline (reference sequence). CDR3 size: 15 residues. Between the trimmed V and J ends, which lost 8 bases and 0 bases, there was a span of 14 bases. The CDR3 sequence: CASVPRRDSNQPQHF. Written as DNA, the CDR3 is TGTGCCAGTGTTCCGCGGCGAGATAGCAATCAGCCCCAGCATTTT.

The chain has TRBV7-3 and TRBJ2-1, with D possibly matching TRBD2 (5 bases). The CDR3 is 14 amino acids. Deletions cut 3 bases from V and 5 bases from J, with 11 bases between. Per germline, CDR1 SGHTA and CDR2 FQGTGA. CDR3 in amino acids: CASSLGGSHNEQFF. CDR3 sequence (DNA): TGTGCCAGCAGCTTGGGCGGGTCCCACAATGAGCAGTTCTTC.

This clone showed up just once. V and J are TRBV18 and TRBJ1-1, with 8 positions matching TRBD1. Germline V lookup: CDR1 KGHSH, CDR2 LQKENI. Trimming at V came to 5 bases and at J to 4 bases, leaving 6 bases not matched to a gene. The CDR3 runs to 14 residues. In DNA, the CDR3 is TGTGCCAGCTCATATGCCGACAGGGGCACTGAAGCTTTCTTT. It yields the protein CASSYADRGTEAFF.

The gene calls are TRBV2 and TRBJ1-6; 7 bases are shared with TRBD1. There are 14 residues in the CDR3. Per the germline V gene, CDR1 is SNHLY and CDR2 is FYNNEI. After removal of 6 bases from V and 6 bases from J, the junction contained 5 bases not matched to a gene. The CDR3 bases are TGTGCCAGCAGGGAGGACAGGATTAATTCACCCCTCCACTTT. This translates into CASREDRINSPLHF.

The chain employs TRBV19 and TRBJ1-2; D perhaps matches TRBD1 (6 bases). The CDR3 is 14 residues long. Trimming cost V 10 bases and J 2 bases, with 17 bases left between them. Per germline, CDR1 LNHDA and CDR2 SQIVND (reference sequence). For the CDR3, the DNA is TGTGCCACCGGGGAGGGGGGTAAGAACTATGGCTACACCTTC. This sequence encodes CATGEGGKNYGYTF.

The rearrangement links TRBV18 to TRBJ2-7, with a possible D match to TRBD1 (5 bases). This CDR3 region has 14 residues. Germline CDR1 is KGHSH and CDR2 is LQKENI. The ends were cut back, 4 bases at V and 2 bases at J, with 12 bases in the middle. The CDR3 DNA reads as TGTGCCAGCTCACTCACGCAGGGTGCCTACGAGCAGTACTTC. This codes for CASSLTQGAYEQYF.

V is TRBV5-4 and J is TRBJ2-7; TRBD2 agrees at 8 bases. Per germline, CDR1 SGHNT and CDR2 YYREEE (reference sequence). The CDR3 loop spans 14 amino acids. With 4 bases clipped from V and 10 bases from J, the junction kept 13 bases outside the gene matches. The CDR3 sequence: CASSAGGSGEIQYF. For the CDR3, the DNA is TGTGCCAGCAGCGCTGGAGGTAGCGGGGAAATTCAGTACTTC.

This chain uses TRBV18 with TRBJ2-7; 9 bases line up with TRBD2. The CDR3 spans 15 residues. The junction had 8 bases not matched to a gene; V was cut back by 6 bases and J by 2 bases. Germline CDR1 is KGHSH and CDR2 is LQKENI. In nucleotides, the CDR3 is TGTGCCAGCTCGCTTCTTAGCGGGGGCCCCTACGAGCAGTACTTC. Protein: CASSLLSGGPYEQYF. Looking up the rest from reference TRBV18 and TRBJ2-7 gives the full variable domain: NAGVMQNPRHLVRRRGQEARLRCSPMKGHSHVYWYRQLPEEGLKFMVYLQKENIIDESGMPKERFSAEFPKEGPSILRIQQVVRGDSAAYFCASSLLSGGPYEQYFGPGTRLTVT.

For this clone: The same CDR3 is also encoded by other DNA sequences in this sample. This chain links TRBV19 with TRBJ1-1; 8 positions match TRBD1. V lost 8 bases, J lost 0 bases, and 2 bases stayed unmatched. Germline V gene lookup returns CDR1 LNHDA and CDR2 SQIVND (reference sequence). The CDR3 runs to 13 residues. CDR3 protein: CASSDRVNTEAFF. In DNA form, the CDR3 reads TGTGCCAGTTCGGACAGGGTGAACACTGAAGCTTTCTTT.

This clone has only one observation. The genes are TRBV12-3 or TRBV12-4 and TRBJ1-1; 7 nucleotides align to TRBD1. The CDR3 runs 13 residues. After removal of 4 bases from V and 5 bases from J, the junction contained 4 bases not matched to a gene. CDR3 in DNA: TGTGCCAGCAGTTCACAGGGGCCAACTGAAGCTTTCTTT. Its protein product is CASSSQGPTEAFF.